Below are 13 T cell receptor beta chains sequenced from a single sample in a study of B cell selection in AIRE deficiency. Clones were sequenced by immunoSEQ multiplex PCR, and TCRdb holds only the in-frame ones, with some missing. Of about 26,000 clones in the sample, around 92% were seen once. Sorted regulatory T cells were CD4-positive, CD25-high and CD127-low or negative. Sequences were obtained from CD4+CD25+ Tregs sorted from PBMCs. The source is a human donor in good health.

The genes are TRBV19 and TRBJ2-5; D gene unclear. Germline V gene sequence: CDR1 LNHDA, CDR2 SQIVND (reference sequence). Trimming left V 3 bases short and J 0 bases short, with 8 bases between. This CDR3 is 14 amino acids long. The CDR3 sequence: CASSIGLNQETQYF. CDR3 DNA sequence: TGTGCCAGTAGTATCGGGCTAAACCAAGAGACCCAGTACTTC.

The rearrangement joins TRBV2 to TRBJ2-1, with D possibly being TRBD1 or TRBD2 (5 bases each). This CDR3 contains 15 residues. Trimming removed 4 bases from V and 4 bases from J, with 14 bases in between. Germline CDR1 reads SNHLY; CDR2 reads FYNNEI. CDR3 region: CASSVLGTQYNEQFF. CDR3 DNA sequence: TGTGCCAGCAGTGTATTGGGGACCCAATACAATGAGCAGTTCTTC.

The chain recombines TRBV10-3 with TRBJ1-2, with a weak D call TRBD1 (6 bases). The V end lost 2 bases, the J end lost 7 bases, and 11 bases lay between the germline ends. This CDR3 comprises 13 residues. Germline V gives CDR1 ENHRY, CDR2 SYGVKD. This CDR3 reads CAISEVGGSGYTF. The CDR3 region has the DNA TGTGCCATCAGTGAGGTCGGGGGCTCTGGCTACACCTTC.

The rearrangement uses TRBV9 and TRBJ1-3; TRBD1 is a possible D gene (5 bases). CDR1 SGDLS and CDR2 YYNGEE come from the germline V gene. Trimming stripped 2 bases from V and 0 bases from J, with 6 bases between. CDR3 length: 14 residues. CDR3 residues: CASSVGTSGNTIYF. As DNA, the CDR3 is TGTGCCAGCAGCGTTGGGACCTCTGGAAACACCATATATTTT.

The chain employs TRBV19 and TRBJ2-7, with D perhaps TRBD1 (5 bases). The V and J ends lost 3 bases and 3 bases respectively, with 21 bases between them. The CDR3 extends over 17 amino acids. Germline CDR1 reads LNHDA; CDR2 reads SQIVND (reference sequence). The CDR3 region has the DNA TGTGCCAGTAGTATCCGGACACTCTTCGATTCCGGCTACGAGCAGTACTTC. This sequence encodes CASSIRTLFDSGYEQYF.

The chain links TRBV7-8 to TRBJ1-1; D uncertain. V was shortened by 0 bases and J by 0 bases, with 5 bases between the two germline ends. The germline CDR1 and CDR2 sequences are SGHVS and FQNEAQ. This CDR3 region has 14 residues. In DNA, the CDR3 is TGTGCCAGCAGCTTAGCGGCCGTGAACACTGAAGCTTTCTTT. Translated, it gives CASSLAAVNTEAFF.

The J gene is TRBJ2-3, the V gene TRBV6-1, with D maybe TRBD2 (6 bases). Germline V gives CDR1 MNHNS, CDR2 SASEGT. The CDR3 consists of 15 residues. The V end was cut by 7 bases, the J end by 0 bases, with 14 bases between. CDR3 in amino acids: CASTLAPTSTDTQYF. As DNA, the CDR3 is TGTGCCAGCACCCTAGCGCCAACTAGCACAGATACGCAGTATTTT.

V is TRBV5-1 and J is TRBJ1-2; D call uncertain. Per germline, CDR1 SGHRS and CDR2 YFSETQ. V was clipped by 4 bases and J by 6 bases, with 19 bases between them. CDR3 length: 15 amino acids. CDR3 sequence (DNA): TGCGCCAGCAGCCAATTAGACCGGGGAAAAGATGGCTACACCTTC. This sequence encodes CASSQLDRGKDGYTF.

The chain links TRBV27 to TRBJ1-5; 7 positions match TRBD1. Germline-derived CDR1 and CDR2 are MNHEY and SMNVEV (reference sequence). V lost 8 bases to trimming and J lost 1 base; unmatched junction nucleotides: 5. The CDR3 sequence is 14 residues long. The CDR3 nucleotides are TGTGCCAGCGGGAGGACAGGAAGCAATCAGCCCCAGCATTTT. Amino acid sequence: CASGRTGSNQPQHF.

This clone was detected once. The chain couples TRBV5-1 to TRBJ2-1; 9 bases match TRBD1. After removal of 0 bases from V and 3 bases from J, the junction contained 4 bases not matched to a gene. Germline values: CDR1 SGHRS, CDR2 YFSETQ. This CDR3 is 16 amino acids long. CDR3 sequence reads: CASSLVTGGYYNEQFF. The CDR3, as DNA: TGCGCCAGCAGCTTGGTTACAGGGGGCTACTACAATGAGCAGTTCTTC.

The chain employs TRBV12-5 and TRBJ1-3; D is ambiguous. Trimming removed 2 bases at V and 1 base at J, with 3 bases between. Germline V gene lookup returns CDR1 LGHNT and CDR2 FRNRAP. The CDR3 loop spans 13 amino acids. CDR3: CASGLMSGNTIYF. CDR3 nucleotides: TGTGCTAGTGGTTTGATGTCTGGAAACACCATATATTTT.

The V call is TRBV2, the J call TRBJ2-3; TRBD1 agrees at 7 bases. This CDR3 is 12 amino acids long. Germline assignment: CDR1 SNHLY and CDR2 FYNNEI. V shed 8 bases and J 9 bases; nucleotides not matched to a gene: 8. This CDR3 reads CASHNPTGTQYF. The CDR3 DNA reads as TGTGCCAGCCATAACCCGACAGGGACGCAGTATTTT.

This clone was detected once. The chain is built from TRBV7-6 and TRBJ2-7; 10 positions agree with TRBD1. CDR3 length equals 14 residues. Germline CDR1 and CDR2: SGHVS and FNYEAQ. Losses at the gene ends were 3 bases for V and 3 bases for J; bases not matched to a gene: 2. CDR3 region: CASSLTGGVYEQYF. The CDR3 DNA reads TGTGCCAGCAGCTTGACAGGGGGCGTCTACGAGCAGTACTTC.